This T cell receptor beta chain emerged from a study of CD8+ T cells in alopecia areata. V was clipped by 6 bases and J by 6 bases, with 17 bases between them. Germline values: CDR1 SQVTM, CDR2 ANQGSEA. This CDR3 contains 14 residues. Documented treatment: oral pan-JAK inhibitor, 5-10 mg twice daily. It was cDNA, reverse transcribed from extracted RNA, that served as the sequencing template. Using immunoSEQ multiplex PCR, the repertoire was profiled, and TCRdb retains in-frame clones only, with some absent. In the table there are some 180,000 clones, about 53% of which are singletons. This receptor was identified in a human donor with alopecia areata. The material sequenced was CD8+ T cells sorted from blood, taken at week 24, from a patient treated with tofacitinib. V usage is TRBV29-1 and J usage is TRBJ1-4; no definite D call. This chain's CDR3 is CSVEFRDKDEKLFF. The DNA of the CDR3 is TGCAGCGTCGAATTCCGGGATAAGGATGAAAAACTGTTTTTT. The full variable domain, its missing parts supplied by reference TRBV29-1 and TRBJ1-4, is SAVISQKPSRDICQRGTSLTIQCQVDSQVTMMFWYRQQPGQSLTLIATANQGSEATYESGFVIDKFPISRPNLTFSTLTVSNMSPEDSSIYLCSVEFRDKDEKLFFGSGTQLSVL.